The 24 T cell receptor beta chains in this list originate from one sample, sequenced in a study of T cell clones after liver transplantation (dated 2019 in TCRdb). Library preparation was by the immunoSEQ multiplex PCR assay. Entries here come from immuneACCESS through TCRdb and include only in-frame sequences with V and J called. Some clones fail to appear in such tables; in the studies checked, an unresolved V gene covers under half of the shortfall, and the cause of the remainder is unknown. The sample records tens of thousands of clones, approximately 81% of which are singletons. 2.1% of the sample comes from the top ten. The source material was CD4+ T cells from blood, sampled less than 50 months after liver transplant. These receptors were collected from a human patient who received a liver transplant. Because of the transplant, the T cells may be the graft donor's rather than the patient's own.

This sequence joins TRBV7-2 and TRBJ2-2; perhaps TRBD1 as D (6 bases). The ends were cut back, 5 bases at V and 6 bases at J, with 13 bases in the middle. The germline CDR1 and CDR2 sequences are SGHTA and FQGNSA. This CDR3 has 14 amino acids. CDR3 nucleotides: TGTGCCAGCAGCCGTAGAGAGGGGGCCGGGGAGCTGTTTTTT. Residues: CASSRREGAGELFF. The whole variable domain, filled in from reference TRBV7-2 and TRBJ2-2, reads GAGVSQSPSNKVTEKGKDVELRCDPISGHTALYWYRQSLGQGLEFLIYFQGNSAPDKSGLPSDRFSAERTGGSVSTLTIQRTQQEDSAVYLCASSRREGAGELFFGEGSRLTVL.

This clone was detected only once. CDR3 in DNA: TGTGCCAGCTCACCACCTTTCCTAGCGGGGGGAGAGACCCAGTACTTC. Translating it yields CASSPPFLAGGETQYF. The V and J genes are TRBV18 and TRBJ2-5, with 11 positions matching TRBD2. The CDR3 runs 16 residues. The J segment lost 4 bases and the V segment lost 0 bases, leaving 4 bases of the junction unmatched. CDR1 and CDR2 (germline): KGHSH, LQKENI.

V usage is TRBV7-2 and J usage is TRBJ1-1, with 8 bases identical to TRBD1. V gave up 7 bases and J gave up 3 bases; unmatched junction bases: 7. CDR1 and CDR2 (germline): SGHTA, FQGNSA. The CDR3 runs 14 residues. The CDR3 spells CASTKQGADTEAFF. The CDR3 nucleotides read TGTGCCAGCACCAAGCAGGGGGCGGACACTGAAGCTTTCTTT.

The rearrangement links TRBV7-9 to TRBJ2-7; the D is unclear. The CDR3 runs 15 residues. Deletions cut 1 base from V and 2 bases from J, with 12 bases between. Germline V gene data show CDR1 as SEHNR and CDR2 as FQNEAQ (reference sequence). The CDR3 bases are TGTGCCAGCAGCTTAGGCGCAGGTCTGACCTACGAGCAGTACTTC. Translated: CASSLGAGLTYEQYF.

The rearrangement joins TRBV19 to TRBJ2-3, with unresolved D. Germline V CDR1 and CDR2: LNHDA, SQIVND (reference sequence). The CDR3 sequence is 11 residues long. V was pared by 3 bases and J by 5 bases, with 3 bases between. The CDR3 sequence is CASSMGDTQYF. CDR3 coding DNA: TGTGCCAGTAGTATGGGAGATACGCAGTATTTT. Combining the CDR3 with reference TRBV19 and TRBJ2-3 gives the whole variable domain DGGITQSPKYLFRKEGQNVTLSCEQNLNHDAMYWYRQDPGQGLRLIYYSQIVNDFQKGDIAEGYSVSREKKESFPLTVTSAQKNPTAFYLCASSMGDTQYFGPGTRLTVL.

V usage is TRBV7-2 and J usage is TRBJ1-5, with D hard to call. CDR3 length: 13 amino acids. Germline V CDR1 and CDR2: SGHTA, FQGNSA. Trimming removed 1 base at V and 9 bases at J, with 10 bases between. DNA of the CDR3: TGTGCCAGCAGCTTAGGAGTCTATCGGCCCCAGCATTTT. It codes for CASSLGVYRPQHF. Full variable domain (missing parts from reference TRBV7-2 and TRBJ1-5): GAGVSQSPSNKVTEKGKDVELRCDPISGHTALYWYRQSLGQGLEFLIYFQGNSAPDKSGLPSDRFSAERTGGSVSTLTIQRTQQEDSAVYLCASSLGVYRPQHFGDGTRLSIL.

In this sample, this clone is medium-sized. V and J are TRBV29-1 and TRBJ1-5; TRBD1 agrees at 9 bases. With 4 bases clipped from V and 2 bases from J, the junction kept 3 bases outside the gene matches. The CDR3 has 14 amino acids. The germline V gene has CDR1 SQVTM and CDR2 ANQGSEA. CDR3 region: CSVGDRGGNQPQHF. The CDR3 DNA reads TGCAGCGTTGGAGACAGGGGGGGCAATCAGCCCCAGCATTTT.

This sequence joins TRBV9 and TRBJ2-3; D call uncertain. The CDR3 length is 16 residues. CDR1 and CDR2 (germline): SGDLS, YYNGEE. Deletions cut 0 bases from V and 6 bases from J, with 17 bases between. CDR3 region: CASSVAPPGSLDTQYF. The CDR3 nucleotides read TGTGCCAGCAGCGTAGCCCCCCCTGGAAGCTTGGATACGCAGTATTTT. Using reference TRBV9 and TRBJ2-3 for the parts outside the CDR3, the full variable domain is DSGVTQTPKHLITATGQRVTLRCSPRSGDLSVYWYQQSLDQGLQFLIQYYNGEERAKGNILERFSAQQFPDLHSELNLSSLELGDSALYFCASSVAPPGSLDTQYFGPGTRLTVL.

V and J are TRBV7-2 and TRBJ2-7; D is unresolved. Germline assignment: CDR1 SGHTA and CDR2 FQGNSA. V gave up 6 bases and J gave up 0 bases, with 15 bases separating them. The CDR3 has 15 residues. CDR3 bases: TGTGCCAGCAGTCGGAGAGGAGTCAGCTCCTACGAGCAGTACTTC. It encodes CASSRRGVSSYEQYF. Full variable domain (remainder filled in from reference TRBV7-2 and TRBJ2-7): GAGVSQSPSNKVTEKGKDVELRCDPISGHTALYWYRQSLGQGLEFLIYFQGNSAPDKSGLPSDRFSAERTGGSVSTLTIQRTQQEDSAVYLCASSRRGVSSYEQYFGPGTRLTVT.

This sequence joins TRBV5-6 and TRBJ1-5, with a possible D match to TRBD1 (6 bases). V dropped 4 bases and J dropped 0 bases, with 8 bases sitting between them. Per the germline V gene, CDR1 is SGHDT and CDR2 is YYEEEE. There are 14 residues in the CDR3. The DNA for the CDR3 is TGTGCCAGCAGCGGGGGGGCTAGCAATCAGCCCCAGCATTTT. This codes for CASSGGASNQPQHF. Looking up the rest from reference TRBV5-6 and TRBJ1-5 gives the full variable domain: DAGVTQSPTHLIKTRGQQVTLRCSPKSGHDTVSWYQQALGQGPQFIFQYYEEEERQRGNFPDRFSGHQFPNYSSELNVNALLLGDSALYLCASSGGASNQPQHFGDGTRLSIL.

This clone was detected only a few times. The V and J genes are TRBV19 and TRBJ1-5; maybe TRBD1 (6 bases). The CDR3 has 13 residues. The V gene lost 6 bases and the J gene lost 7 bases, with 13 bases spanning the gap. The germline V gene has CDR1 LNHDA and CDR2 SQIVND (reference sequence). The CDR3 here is CASRSTGKQPQHF. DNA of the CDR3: TGTGCCAGTAGGTCTACAGGGAAACAGCCCCAGCATTTT.

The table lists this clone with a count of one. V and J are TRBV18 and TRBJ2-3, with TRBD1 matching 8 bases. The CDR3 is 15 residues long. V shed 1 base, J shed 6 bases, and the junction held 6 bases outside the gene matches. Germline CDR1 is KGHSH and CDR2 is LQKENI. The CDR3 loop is CASSPHRGRFDTQYF. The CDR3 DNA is TGTGCCAGCTCACCACACAGGGGGAGGTTCGATACGCAGTATTTT.

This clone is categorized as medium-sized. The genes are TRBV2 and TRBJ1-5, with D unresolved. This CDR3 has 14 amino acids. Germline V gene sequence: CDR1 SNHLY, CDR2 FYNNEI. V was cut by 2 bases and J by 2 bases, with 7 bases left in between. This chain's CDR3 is CASSELLGNQPQHF. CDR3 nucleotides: TGTGCCAGCAGTGAATTGTTGGGCAATCAGCCCCAGCATTTT.

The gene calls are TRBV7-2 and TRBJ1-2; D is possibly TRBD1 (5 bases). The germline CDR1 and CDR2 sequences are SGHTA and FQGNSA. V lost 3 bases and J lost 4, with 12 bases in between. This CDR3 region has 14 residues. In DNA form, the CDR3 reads TGTGCCAGCAGCTTTCCAGGGCTACTCTATGGCTACACCTTC. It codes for CASSFPGLLYGYTF.

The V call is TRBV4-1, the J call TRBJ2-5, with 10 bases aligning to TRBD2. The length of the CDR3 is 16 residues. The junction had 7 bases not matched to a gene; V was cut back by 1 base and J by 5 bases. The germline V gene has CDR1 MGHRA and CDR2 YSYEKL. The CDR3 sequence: CASSQGQRGGRETQYF. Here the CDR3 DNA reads TGCGCCAGCAGCCAAGGCCAGCGGGGGGGCCGGGAGACCCAGTACTTC.

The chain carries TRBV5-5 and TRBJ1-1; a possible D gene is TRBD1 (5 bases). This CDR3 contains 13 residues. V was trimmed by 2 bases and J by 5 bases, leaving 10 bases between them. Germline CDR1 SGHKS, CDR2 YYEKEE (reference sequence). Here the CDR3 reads CASSFDSGTEAFF. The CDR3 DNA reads TGTGCCAGCAGCTTTGACTCAGGGACTGAAGCTTTCTTT.

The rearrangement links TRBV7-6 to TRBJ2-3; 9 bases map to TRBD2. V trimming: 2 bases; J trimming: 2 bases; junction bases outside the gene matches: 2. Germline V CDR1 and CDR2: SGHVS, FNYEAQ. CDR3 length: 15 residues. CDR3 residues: CASSLSGRLTDTQYF. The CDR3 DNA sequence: TGTGCCAGCAGCTTAAGCGGGAGGCTCACAGATACGCAGTATTTT.

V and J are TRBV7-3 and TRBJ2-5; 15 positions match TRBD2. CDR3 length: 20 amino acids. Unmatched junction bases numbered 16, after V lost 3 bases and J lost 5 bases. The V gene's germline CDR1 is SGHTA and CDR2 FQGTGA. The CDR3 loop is CASSFPLRTSGRAERETQYF. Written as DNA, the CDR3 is TGTGCCAGCAGCTTCCCCCTTAGGACTAGCGGGAGGGCCGAGAGGGAGACCCAGTACTTC. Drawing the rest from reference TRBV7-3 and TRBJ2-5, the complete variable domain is GAGVSQTPSNKVTEKGKYVELRCDPISGHTALYWYRQSLGQGPEFLIYFQGTGAADDSGLPNDRFFAVRPEGSVSTLKIQRTERGDSAVYLCASSFPLRTSGRAERETQYFGPGTRLLVL.

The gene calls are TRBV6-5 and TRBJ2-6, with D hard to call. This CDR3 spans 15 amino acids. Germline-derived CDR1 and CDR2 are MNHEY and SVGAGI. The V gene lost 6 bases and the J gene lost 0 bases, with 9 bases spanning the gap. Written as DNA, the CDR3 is TGTGCCAGCAGCTCTCTCGACTCTGGGGCCAACGTCCTGACTTTC. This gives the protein CASSSLDSGANVLTF.

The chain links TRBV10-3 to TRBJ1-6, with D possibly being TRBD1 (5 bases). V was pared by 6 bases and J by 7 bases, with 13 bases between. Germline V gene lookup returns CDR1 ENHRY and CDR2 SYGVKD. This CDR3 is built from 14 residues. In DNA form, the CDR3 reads TGTGCCATCAGAGAGACAGCAGCGAATTCACCCCTCCACTTT. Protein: CAIRETAANSPLHF.

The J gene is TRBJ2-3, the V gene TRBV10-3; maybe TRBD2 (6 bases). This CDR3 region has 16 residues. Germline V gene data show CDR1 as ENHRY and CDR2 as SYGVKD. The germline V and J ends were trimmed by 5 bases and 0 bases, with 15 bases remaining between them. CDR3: CAISLTGGLSTDTQYF. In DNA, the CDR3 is TGTGCCATCAGTTTAACTGGGGGACTCAGCACAGATACGCAGTATTTT.

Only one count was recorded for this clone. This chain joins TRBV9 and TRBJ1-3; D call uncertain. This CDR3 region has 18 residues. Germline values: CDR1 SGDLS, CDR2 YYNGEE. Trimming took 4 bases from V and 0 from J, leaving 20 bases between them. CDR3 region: CASSLHIPRRYSGNTIYF. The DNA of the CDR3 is TGTGCCAGCAGCTTACATATCCCCCGCAGATACTCTGGAAACACCATATATTTT.

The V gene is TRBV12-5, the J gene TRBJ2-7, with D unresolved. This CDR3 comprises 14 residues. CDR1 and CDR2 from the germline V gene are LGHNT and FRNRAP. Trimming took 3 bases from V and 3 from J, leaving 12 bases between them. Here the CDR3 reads CASGLAVENYEQYF. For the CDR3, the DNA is TGTGCTAGTGGTTTAGCAGTAGAAAACTACGAGCAGTACTTC.

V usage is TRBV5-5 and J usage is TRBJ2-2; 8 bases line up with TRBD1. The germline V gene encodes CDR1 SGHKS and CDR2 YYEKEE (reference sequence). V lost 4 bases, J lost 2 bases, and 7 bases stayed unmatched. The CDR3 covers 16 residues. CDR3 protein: CASSTAGQGNTGELFF. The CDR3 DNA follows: TGTGCCAGCAGCACCGCCGGACAGGGCAACACCGGGGAGCTGTTTTTT.